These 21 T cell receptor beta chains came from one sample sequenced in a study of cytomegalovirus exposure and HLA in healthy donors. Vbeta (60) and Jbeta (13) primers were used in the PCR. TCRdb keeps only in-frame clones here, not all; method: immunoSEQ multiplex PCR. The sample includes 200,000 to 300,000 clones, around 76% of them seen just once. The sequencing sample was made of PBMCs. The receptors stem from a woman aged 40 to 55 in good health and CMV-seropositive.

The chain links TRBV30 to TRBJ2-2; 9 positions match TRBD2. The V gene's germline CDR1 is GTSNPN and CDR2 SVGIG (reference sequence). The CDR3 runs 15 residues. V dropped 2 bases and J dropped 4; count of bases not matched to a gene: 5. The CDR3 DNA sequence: TGTGCCTGGAGTCCCGGGACTAGCAGCACCGGGGAGCTGTTTTTT. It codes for CAWSPGTSSTGELFF.

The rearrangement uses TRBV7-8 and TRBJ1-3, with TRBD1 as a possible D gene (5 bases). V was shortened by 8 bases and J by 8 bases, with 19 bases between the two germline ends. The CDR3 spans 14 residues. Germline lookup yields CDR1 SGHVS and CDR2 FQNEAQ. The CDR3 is CASSPGGGRYTIYF. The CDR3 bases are TGTGCCAGCTCCCCGGGGGGAGGGCGCTACACCATATATTTT.

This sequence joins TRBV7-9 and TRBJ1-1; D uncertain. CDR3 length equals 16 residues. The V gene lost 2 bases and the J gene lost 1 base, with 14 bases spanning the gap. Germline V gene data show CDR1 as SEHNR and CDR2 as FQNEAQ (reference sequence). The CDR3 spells CASSLIGVEKNTEAFF. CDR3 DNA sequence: TGTGCCAGCAGCTTAATCGGTGTTGAGAAGAACACTGAAGCTTTCTTT.

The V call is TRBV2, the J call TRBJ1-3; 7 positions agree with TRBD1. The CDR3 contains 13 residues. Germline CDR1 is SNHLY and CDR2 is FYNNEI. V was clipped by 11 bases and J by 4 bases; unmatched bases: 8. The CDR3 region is CAGRPDRGNTIYF. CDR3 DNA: TGTGCCGGGAGACCGGACAGGGGAAACACCATATATTTT.

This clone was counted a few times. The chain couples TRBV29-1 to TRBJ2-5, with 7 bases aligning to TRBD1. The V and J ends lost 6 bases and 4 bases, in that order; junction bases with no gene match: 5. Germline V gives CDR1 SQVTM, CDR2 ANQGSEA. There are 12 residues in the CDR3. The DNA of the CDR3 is TGCAGCGTGAGACAGGGAGCAGAGACCCAGTACTTC. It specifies CSVRQGAETQYF. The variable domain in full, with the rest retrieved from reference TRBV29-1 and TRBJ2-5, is SAVISQKPSRDICQRGTSLTIQCQVDSQVTMMFWYRQQPGQSLTLIATANQGSEATYESGFVIDKFPISRPNLTFSTLTVSNMSPEDSSIYLCSVRQGAETQYFGPGTRLLVL.

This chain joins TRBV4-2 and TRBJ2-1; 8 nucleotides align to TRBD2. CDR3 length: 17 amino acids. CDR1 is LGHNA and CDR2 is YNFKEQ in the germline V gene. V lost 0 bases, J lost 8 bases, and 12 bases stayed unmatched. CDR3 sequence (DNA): TGTGCCAGCAGCCAAGATGGGCGGGGGGCCGGTGGGGATGAGCAGTTCTTC. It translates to CASSQDGRGAGGDEQFF.

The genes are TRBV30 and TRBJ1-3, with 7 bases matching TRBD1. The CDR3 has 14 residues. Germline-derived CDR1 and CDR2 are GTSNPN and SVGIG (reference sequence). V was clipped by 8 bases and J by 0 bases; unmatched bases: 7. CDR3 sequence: CAGEGGYSGNTIYF. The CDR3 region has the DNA TGTGCCGGGGAAGGGGGCTACTCTGGAAACACCATATATTTT.

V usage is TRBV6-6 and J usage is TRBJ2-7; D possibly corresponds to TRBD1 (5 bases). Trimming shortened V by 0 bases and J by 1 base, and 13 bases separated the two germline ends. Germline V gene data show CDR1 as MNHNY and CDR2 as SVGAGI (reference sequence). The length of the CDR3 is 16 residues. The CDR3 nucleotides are TGTGCCAGCAGTTACTCGGGCAGGGAAGGATCCTACGAGCAGTACTTC. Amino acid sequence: CASSYSGREGSYEQYF.

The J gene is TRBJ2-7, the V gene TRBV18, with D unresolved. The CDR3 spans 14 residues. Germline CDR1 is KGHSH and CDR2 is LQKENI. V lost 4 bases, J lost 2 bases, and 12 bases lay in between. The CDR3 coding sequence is TGTGCCAGCTCACTACTGCCCGACACCTACGAGCAGTACTTC. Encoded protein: CASSLLPDTYEQYF.

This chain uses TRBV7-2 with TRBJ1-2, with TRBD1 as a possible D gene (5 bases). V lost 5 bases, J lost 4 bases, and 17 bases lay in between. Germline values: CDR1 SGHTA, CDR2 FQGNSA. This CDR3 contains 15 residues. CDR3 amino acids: CASSPRGESGYGYTF. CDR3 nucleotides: TGTGCCAGCAGCCCCCGGGGGGAATCGGGCTATGGCTACACCTTC. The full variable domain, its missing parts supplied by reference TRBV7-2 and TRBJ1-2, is GAGVSQSPSNKVTEKGKDVELRCDPISGHTALYWYRQSLGQGLEFLIYFQGNSAPDKSGLPSDRFSAERTGGSVSTLTIQRTQQEDSAVYLCASSPRGESGYGYTFGSGTRLTVV.

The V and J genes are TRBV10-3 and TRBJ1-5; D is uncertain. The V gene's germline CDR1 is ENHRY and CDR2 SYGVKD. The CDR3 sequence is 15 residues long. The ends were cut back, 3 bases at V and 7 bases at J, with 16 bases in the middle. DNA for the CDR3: TGTGCCATCAGTGATGGGCCGGAAGGCCAACAGCCCCAGCATTTT. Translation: CAISDGPEGQQPQHF.

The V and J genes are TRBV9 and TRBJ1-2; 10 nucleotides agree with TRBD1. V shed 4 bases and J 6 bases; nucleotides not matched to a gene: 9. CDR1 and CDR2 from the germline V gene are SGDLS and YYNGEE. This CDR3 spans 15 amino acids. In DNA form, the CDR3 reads TGTGCCAGCAGCCCGACGACAGGGGGCTACGATGGCTACACCTTC. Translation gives CASSPTTGGYDGYTF.

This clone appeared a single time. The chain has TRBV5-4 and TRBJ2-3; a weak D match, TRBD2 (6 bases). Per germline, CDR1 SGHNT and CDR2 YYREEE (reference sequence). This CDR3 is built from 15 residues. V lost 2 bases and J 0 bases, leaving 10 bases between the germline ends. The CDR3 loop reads CASSFGGVSTDTQYF. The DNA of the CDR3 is TGTGCCAGCAGCTTCGGCGGGGTAAGCACAGATACGCAGTATTTT.

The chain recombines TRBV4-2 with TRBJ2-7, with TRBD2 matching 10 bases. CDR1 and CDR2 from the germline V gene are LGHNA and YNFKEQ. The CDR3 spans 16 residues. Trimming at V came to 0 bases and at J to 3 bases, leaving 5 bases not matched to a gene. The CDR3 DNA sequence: TGTGCCAGCAGCCAAGAAAGCGGGAGGGCCGACTACGAGCAGTACTTC. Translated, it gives CASSQESGRADYEQYF.

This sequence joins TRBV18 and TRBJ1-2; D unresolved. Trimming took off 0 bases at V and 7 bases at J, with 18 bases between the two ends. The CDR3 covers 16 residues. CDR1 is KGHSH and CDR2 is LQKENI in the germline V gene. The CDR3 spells CASSPPSNPSSGGYTF. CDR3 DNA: TGTGCCAGCTCACCACCCTCCAACCCCTCAAGCGGTGGCTACACCTTC.

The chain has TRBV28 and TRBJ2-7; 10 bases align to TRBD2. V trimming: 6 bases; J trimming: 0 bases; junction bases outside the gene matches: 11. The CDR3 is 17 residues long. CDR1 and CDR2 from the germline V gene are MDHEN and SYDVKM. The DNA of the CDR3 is TGTGCCAGCAGAACAACCTTAGCGGGAGGTCTCTCCTACGAGCAGTACTTC. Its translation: CASRTTLAGGLSYEQYF.

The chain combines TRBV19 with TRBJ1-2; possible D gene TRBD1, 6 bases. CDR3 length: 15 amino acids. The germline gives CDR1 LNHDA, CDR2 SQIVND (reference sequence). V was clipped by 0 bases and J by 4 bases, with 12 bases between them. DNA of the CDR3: TGTGCCAGTAGTATAGATGCCAGGGGTTCCTATGGCTACACCTTC. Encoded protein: CASSIDARGSYGYTF.

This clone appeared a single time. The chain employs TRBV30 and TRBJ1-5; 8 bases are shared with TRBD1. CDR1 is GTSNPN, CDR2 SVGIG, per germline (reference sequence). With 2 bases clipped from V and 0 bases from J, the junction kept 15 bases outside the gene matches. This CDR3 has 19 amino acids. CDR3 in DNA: TGTGCCTGGAGTCCCTCGCCCGGGACAGGACCGTATAGCAATCAGCCCCAGCATTTT. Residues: CAWSPSPGTGPYSNQPQHF.

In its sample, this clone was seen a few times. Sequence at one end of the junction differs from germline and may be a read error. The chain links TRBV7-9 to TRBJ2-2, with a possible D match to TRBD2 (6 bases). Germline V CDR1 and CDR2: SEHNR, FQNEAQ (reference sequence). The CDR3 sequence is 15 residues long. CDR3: CSSTFGGGQTGELFF. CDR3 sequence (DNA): TGTTCCAGCACCTTTGGGGGAGGTCAAACCGGGGAGCTGTTTTTT. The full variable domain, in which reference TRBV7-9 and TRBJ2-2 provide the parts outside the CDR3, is DTGVSQNPRHKITKRGQNVTFRCDPISEHNRLYWYRQTLGQGPEFLTYFQNEAQLEKSRLLSDRFSAERPKGSFSTLEIQRTEQGDSAMYLCSSTFGGGQTGELFFGEGSRLTVL.

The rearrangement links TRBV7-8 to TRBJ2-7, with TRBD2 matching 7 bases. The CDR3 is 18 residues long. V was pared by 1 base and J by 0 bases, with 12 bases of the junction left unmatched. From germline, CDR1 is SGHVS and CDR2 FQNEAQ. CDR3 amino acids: CASSLVKSAGPSSYEQYF. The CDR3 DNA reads TGTGCCAGCAGCTTAGTAAAGTCAGCGGGACCCTCCTCCTACGAGCAGTACTTC.

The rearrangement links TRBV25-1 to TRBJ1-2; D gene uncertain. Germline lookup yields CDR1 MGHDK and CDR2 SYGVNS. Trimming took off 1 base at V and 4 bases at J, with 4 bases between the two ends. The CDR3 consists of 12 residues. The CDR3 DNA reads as TGTGCCAGCAGTGAATCCCTCTATGGCTACACCTTC. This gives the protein CASSESLYGYTF.